These 23 T cell receptor beta chains were all obtained from the same sample, sequenced in a study of CD8 T cells in Susac syndrome. An input of roughly 0.5 to 1 ug of RNA was subjected to reverse transcription using random hexamers. TCRdb reprocessed the immunoSEQ multiplex PCR reads via MiXCR and lists one record per CDR3 protein. The sample lists approximately 160,000 distinct CDR3 sequences; approximately 95% were seen once. The sequenced material came from CD4+ T cells from PBMCs. The receptors were sampled from a human donor with multiple sclerosis.

V usage is TRBV3-1 and J usage is TRBJ2-4; D gene ambiguous. The CDR3 is 14 amino acids. The germline V gene has CDR1 LGHDT and CDR2 YNNKEL (reference sequence). V gave up 1 base and J gave up 3 bases, with 7 bases separating them. CDR3 protein: CASSQGSSKNIQYF. The CDR3 nucleotides read TGTGCCAGCAGCCAAGGGAGTAGCAAAAACATTCAGTACTTC. Complete variable domain (other parts from reference TRBV3-1 and TRBJ2-4): DTAVSQTPKYLVTQMGNDKSIKCEQNLGHDTMYWYKQDSKKFLKIMFSYNNKELIINETVPNRFSPKSPDKAHLNLHINSLELGDSAVYFCASSQGSSKNIQYFGAGTRLSVL.

The chain couples TRBV19 to TRBJ1-1, with TRBD1 as a possible D gene (5 bases). V gave up 7 bases and J gave up 3 bases, with 12 bases separating them. The CDR3 runs to 13 residues. Germline V gene sequence: CDR1 LNHDA, CDR2 SQIVND (reference sequence). CDR3 nucleotides: TGTGCCAGTACAGACAGTCACTACACTGAAGCTTTCTTT. Protein product: CASTDSHYTEAFF.

The J gene is TRBJ2-2, the V gene TRBV6-2 or TRBV6-3, with no clear D. With 6 bases removed from V and 6 bases from J, the gap between germline ends came to 11 bases. This CDR3 contains 13 residues. CDR1 and CDR2 from the germline V gene are MNHEY and SVGEGT. DNA for the CDR3: TGTGCCAGCAGCCAGGCTTCCGCCGGGGAGCTGTTTTTT. It specifies CASSQASAGELFF.

The V call is TRBV29-1, the J call TRBJ2-7; 8 bases align to TRBD1. Per germline, CDR1 SQVTM and CDR2 ANQGSEA. V gave up 0 bases and J gave up 5 bases; unmatched junction bases: 0. This CDR3 has 12 residues. CDR3 region: CSVEEQGDEQYF. The DNA for the CDR3 is TGCAGCGTTGAAGAACAGGGGGACGAGCAGTACTTC.

The chain carries TRBV5-1 and TRBJ1-1; D gene unclear. Trimming took off 4 bases at V and 4 bases at J, with 17 bases between the two ends. This CDR3 contains 15 residues. From germline, CDR1 is SGHRS and CDR2 YFSETQ. CDR3 sequence (DNA): TGCGCCAGCAGCCAGGCTCCTCAGACGAGCACTGAAGCTTTCTTT. It specifies CASSQAPQTSTEAFF. Full variable domain (outside the CDR3, taken from reference TRBV5-1 and TRBJ1-1): KAGVTQTPRYLIKTRGQQVTLSCSPISGHRSVSWYQQTPGQGLQFLFEYFSETQRNKGNFPGRFSGRQFSNSRSEMNVSTLELGDSALYLCASSQAPQTSTEAFFGQGTRLTVV.

The chain recombines TRBV18 with TRBJ2-7, with 9 bases matching TRBD2. This CDR3 spans 15 amino acids. V lost 2 bases, J lost 7 bases, and 9 bases stayed unmatched. Germline lookup yields CDR1 KGHSH and CDR2 LQKENI. CDR3 nucleotides: TGTGCCAGCTCACCATTAGCGGGGGCCCCTGGGGAGCAGTACTTC. Translating gives CASSPLAGAPGEQYF.

The chain combines TRBV29-1 with TRBJ2-1; perhaps TRBD2 as D (5 bases). V was shortened by 7 bases and J by 7 bases, with 17 bases between the two germline ends. The CDR3 contains 13 residues. CDR1 and CDR2 from the germline V gene are SQVTM and ANQGSEA. Here the CDR3 DNA reads TGCAGCGCGAGAGTGGAGGTTGTAAATGAGCAGTTCTTC. Residues: CSARVEVVNEQFF.

The chain uses TRBV5-1 and TRBJ2-6; no clear D gene. Trimming pared 6 bases from V and 2 bases from J, leaving 9 bases between. Germline V CDR1 and CDR2: SGHRS, YFSETQ. The CDR3 extends over 14 amino acids. The CDR3 reads CASTRWAGANVLTF. For the CDR3, the DNA is TGCGCCAGCACACGGTGGGCTGGGGCCAACGTCCTGACTTTC.

This chain uses TRBV15 with TRBJ1-1, with unresolved D. The CDR3 extends over 14 amino acids. V dropped 0 bases and J dropped 7 bases, with 12 bases sitting between them. Germline CDR1 and CDR2: LNHNV and YYDKDF (reference sequence). CDR3 protein: CATSRDFGYFEAFF. The CDR3 DNA is TGTGCCACCAGCAGAGATTTCGGCTACTTTGAAGCTTTCTTT.

This chain joins TRBV6-1 and TRBJ1-5; D may be TRBD1 (5 bases). V was trimmed by 3 bases and J by 2 bases, leaving 17 bases between them. The CDR3 runs to 17 residues. Germline loops: CDR1 MNHNS, CDR2 SASEGT. CDR3 sequence reads: CASSETHPRGGNQPQHF. CDR3 sequence (DNA): TGTGCCAGCAGTGAGACACACCCGAGAGGGGGCAATCAGCCCCAGCATTTT.

This chain links TRBV30 with TRBJ1-4; D perhaps matches TRBD1 (5 bases). This CDR3 has 14 residues. In germline, CDR1 is GTSNPN, CDR2 SVGIG (reference sequence). The V end lost 0 bases, the J end lost 7 bases, and 12 bases lay between the germline ends. CDR3 sequence reads: CAWSVQDGGEKLFF. The DNA for the CDR3 is TGTGCCTGGAGTGTACAGGATGGGGGTGAAAAACTGTTTTTT.

The chain is built from TRBV12-3 or TRBV12-4 and TRBJ1-1; 7 positions match TRBD1. The CDR3 length is 14 residues. After removal of 6 bases from V and 5 bases from J, the junction contained 9 bases not matched to a gene. This CDR3 reads CASRDPTGKTEAFF. DNA of the CDR3: TGTGCCAGCAGGGACCCGACAGGGAAGACTGAAGCTTTCTTT.

V and J are TRBV20-1 and TRBJ2-2, with 8 bases fitting TRBD2. From germline, CDR1 is DFQATT and CDR2 SNEGSKA (reference sequence). The CDR3 totals 15 residues. CDR3 DNA sequence: TGCGGAATGATTCGGGGGGGCCTGGGGACCGGGGAGCTGTTTTTT. The encoded protein is CGMIRGGLGTGELFF.

The CDR3 bases are TGCGCCAGCAGCCAAGACGAGGGAAACACCATATATTTT. Translated: CASSQDEGNTIYF. V and J are TRBV4-1 and TRBJ1-3; D uncertain. Looked up from germline, CDR1 is MGHRA and CDR2 is YSYEKL. This CDR3 region has 13 residues. The V end was cut by 0 bases, the J end by 4 bases, with 4 bases between.

The rearrangement links TRBV5-4 to TRBJ1-2; the D gene is possibly TRBD1 (5 bases). The CDR3 has 15 amino acids. CDR1 and CDR2 (germline): SGHNT, YYREEE (reference sequence). Between the trimmed V and J ends, which lost 0 bases and 13 bases, there was a span of 22 bases. Here the CDR3 DNA reads TGTGCCAGCAGCTTGGCAGGGACCCGGGCAACCGACCCCACCTTC. Encoded protein: CASSLAGTRATDPTF.

V is TRBV7-2 and J is TRBJ2-2; weak D call: TRBD1 (6 bases). CDR3 length: 15 amino acids. Germline CDR1 and CDR2: SGHTA and FQGNSA. Trimming pared 1 base from V and 6 bases from J, leaving 12 bases between. CDR3 in DNA: TGTGCCAGCAGCTTAGTCAAAGGGGGAGCCGGGGAGCTGTTTTTT. Encoded protein: CASSLVKGGAGELFF.

The rearrangement uses TRBV5-1 and TRBJ2-1; weak D call: TRBD1 (6 bases). Trimming pared 0 bases from V and 2 bases from J, leaving 12 bases between. CDR3 length: 16 amino acids. The germline gives CDR1 SGHRS, CDR2 YFSETQ. CDR3 protein: CASSLEPGTTYNEQFF. CDR3 nucleotides: TGCGCCAGCAGCTTGGAACCCGGGACAACCTACAATGAGCAGTTCTTC.

The chain links TRBV20-1 to TRBJ2-3, with D uncertain. Germline V gene sequence: CDR1 DFQATT, CDR2 SNEGSKA (reference sequence). The V end was cut by 4 bases, the J end by 2 bases, with 10 bases between. The CDR3 totals 13 residues. CDR3 sequence reads: CSANNRDTDTQYF. The CDR3 DNA follows: TGCAGTGCTAACAACAGAGACACAGATACGCAGTATTTT.

This sequence joins TRBV6-5 and TRBJ1-5; TRBD1 matches at 8 bases. The CDR3 sequence is 14 residues long. J gave up 7 bases and V 5 bases, and 7 bases lay outside the gene matches. CDR1 is MNHEY and CDR2 is SVGAGI in the germline V gene. CDR3 loop: CASSTQTGEQPQHF. Written as DNA, the CDR3 is TGTGCCAGCAGTACCCAGACAGGGGAACAGCCCCAGCATTTT.

The genes are TRBV11-2 and TRBJ2-7; D is uncertain. V was cut by 5 bases and J by 3 bases, with 8 bases left in between. Germline V gives CDR1 SGHAT, CDR2 FQNNGV. The CDR3 covers 12 residues. The CDR3 nucleotides are TGTGCCAGCAGCCCCCCCAACTACGAGCAGTACTTC. It translates to CASSPPNYEQYF.

The V gene is TRBV6-1, the J gene TRBJ2-2; D is possibly TRBD1 (5 bases). Germline V gene sequence: CDR1 MNHNS, CDR2 SASEGT. The V end lost 1 base, the J end lost 3 bases, and 9 bases lay between the germline ends. CDR3 length equals 15 residues. The CDR3: CASSEDQGYTGELFF. The DNA for the CDR3 is TGTGCCAGCAGTGAAGACCAGGGATACACCGGGGAGCTGTTTTTT.

The rearrangement joins TRBV7-2 to TRBJ2-1, with 8 bases fitting TRBD1. The germline CDR1 and CDR2 sequences are SGHTA and FQGNSA. J was trimmed by 3 bases and V by 3 bases; bases with no gene match: 1. The CDR3 is 14 amino acids. The CDR3 DNA is TGTGCCAGCAGCTTGGACAGGGACTACAATGAGCAGTTCTTC. Protein product: CASSLDRDYNEQFF.

The V call is TRBV7-2, the J call TRBJ1-5; D is unclear. This CDR3 contains 16 residues. Germline CDR1 SGHTA, CDR2 FQGNSA. V lost 5 bases to trimming and J lost 2 bases, with 16 bases between them. In nucleotides, the CDR3 is TGTGCCAGCAGCCCCCCTGGATCCGGGGGCAATCAGCCCCAGCATTTT. This encodes CASSPPGSGGNQPQHF.